These 23 T cell receptor beta chains were all obtained from the same sample, sequenced in a study of CD8+ T cells in alopecia areata. The treatment is: oral pan-JAK inhibitor, 5-10 mg twice daily. Sequencing templates came from extracted RNA that was reverse transcribed into cDNA. The repertoire was sequenced with immunoSEQ multiplex PCR; TCRdb's copy has only in-frame clones and lacks some. The sample lists 150,000 to 200,000 clones, about three fifths occurring once. Sample: CD4+ T cells sorted from blood, taken at week 4, from a patient treated with tofacitinib. These receptors all stem from a human donor with alopecia areata.

The chain uses TRBV7-2 and TRBJ1-2; 11 positions match TRBD1. With V trimmed by 1 base and J by 4 bases, 5 bases remained unmatched. The CDR3 contains 16 residues. Germline V gene lookup returns CDR1 SGHTA and CDR2 FQGNSA. As DNA, the CDR3 is TGTGCCAGCAGCTTAGATTCGGGACAGGGGGGCTATGGCTACACCTTC. It encodes CASSLDSGQGGYGYTF. Full variable domain (missing parts from reference TRBV7-2 and TRBJ1-2): GAGVSQSPSNKVTEKGKDVELRCDPISGHTALYWYRQSLGQGLEFLIYFQGNSAPDKSGLPSDRFSAERTGGSVSTLTIQRTQQEDSAVYLCASSLDSGQGGYGYTFGSGTRLTVV.

The chain joins TRBV30 to TRBJ2-7; the D gene could be TRBD1 or TRBD2 (7 bases each). The V end lost 7 bases, the J end lost 6 bases, and 25 bases lay between the germline ends. Germline CDR1 is GTSNPN and CDR2 is SVGIG (reference sequence). CDR3 length: 15 residues. CDR3 in amino acids: CASARGSGGWVEQYF. CDR3 DNA: TGTGCCTCAGCCAGGGGGTCGGGAGGTTGGGTCGAGCAGTACTTC.

The chain carries TRBV5-1 and TRBJ1-1, with a tentative D call TRBD1 (5 bases). This CDR3 comprises 13 residues. Deletions cut 3 bases from V and 11 bases from J, with 17 bases between. CDR1 and CDR2 (germline): SGHRS, YFSETQ. DNA for the CDR3: TGCGCCAGCAGCTCCTCTACGGGGGACCGGGCTTTCTTT. It yields the protein CASSSSTGDRAFF.

The chain employs TRBV5-1 and TRBJ2-7, with 8 bases matching TRBD2. The trim removed 4 bases at V and 4 bases at J, leaving 25 bases unmatched. The CDR3 loop spans 20 amino acids. Germline-derived CDR1 and CDR2 are SGHRS and YFSETQ. The CDR3 region has the DNA TGCGCCAGCAGCCTTCATCTTGTAACTAGCGGAACTGCCCTGGATTACGAGCAGTACTTC. This codes for CASSLHLVTSGTALDYEQYF.

The chain couples TRBV7-2 to TRBJ2-5, with 8 bases fitting TRBD1. Looked up from germline, CDR1 is SGHTA and CDR2 is FQGNSA. V was pared by 1 base and J by 5 bases, with 3 bases of the junction left unmatched. The CDR3 is made up of 14 amino acids. CDR3 in amino acids: CASSLVTGGETQYF. In DNA, the CDR3 is TGTGCCAGCAGCTTAGTTACAGGGGGGGAGACCCAGTACTTC.

About this clone itself: A much larger clone sits a single nucleotide away, making a read error possible. The chain is built from TRBV14 and TRBJ2-3; D is undetermined. Trimming removed 3 bases from V and 3 bases from J, with 4 bases in between. The germline V gene encodes CDR1 SGHDN and CDR2 FVKESK. The CDR3 extends over 12 amino acids. The CDR3 DNA sequence: TGTGCCAGCAGCCAGAGAACAGATACGCAGTATTTT. This encodes CASSQRTDTQYF.

This clone was detected only once. V usage is TRBV7-2 and J usage is TRBJ2-1; D is uncertain. Germline loops: CDR1 SGHTA, CDR2 FQGNSA. The CDR3 sequence is 13 residues long. Trimming left V 1 base short and J 6 bases short, with 7 bases between. The chain's CDR3 is CASSLVGLNEQFF. The CDR3 nucleotides read TGTGCCAGCAGCTTAGTAGGTCTCAATGAGCAGTTCTTC.

This clone was found a few times. The chain couples TRBV29-1 to TRBJ2-3; a possible D gene is TRBD1 (5 bases). V lost 4 bases and J 4 bases, leaving 9 bases between the germline ends. Germline CDR1 and CDR2: SQVTM and ANQGSEA. CDR3 length: 12 residues. Written as DNA, the CDR3 is TGCAGCGTTGCCCAGGGCTCAGATACGCAGTATTTT. Amino acid sequence: CSVAQGSDTQYF.

The rearrangement joins TRBV7-9 to TRBJ2-5; no clear D. The germline gives CDR1 SEHNR, CDR2 FQNEAQ (reference sequence). The CDR3 is made up of 13 amino acids. The ends were cut back, 9 bases at V and 5 bases at J, with 16 bases in the middle. The CDR3 bases are TGTGCCAGTGTTGACGCTGGGCGGGAGACCCAGTACTTC. This sequence encodes CASVDAGRETQYF.

The chain carries TRBV5-5 and TRBJ1-1; D is unclear. CDR1 is SGHKS, CDR2 YYEKEE, per germline (reference sequence). Trimming removed 1 base from V and 7 bases from J, with 8 bases in between. CDR3 size: 12 residues. The CDR3 DNA sequence: TGTGCCAGCAGCTTGATGTCAGTTGAAGCTTTCTTT. It translates to CASSLMSVEAFF.

The V and J genes are TRBV5-6 and TRBJ1-5; unclear D gene. This CDR3 contains 14 residues. Germline CDR1 SGHDT, CDR2 YYEEEE. Trimming took 0 bases from V and 3 from J, leaving 7 bases between them. The CDR3 sequence is CASSLVGYNQPQHF. The CDR3, as DNA: TGTGCCAGCAGCTTGGTAGGGTACAATCAGCCCCAGCATTTT.

The genes are TRBV29-1 and TRBJ2-1, with D perhaps TRBD2 (7 bases). The V gene's germline CDR1 is SQVTM and CDR2 ANQGSEA. This CDR3 spans 14 amino acids. V shed 7 bases and J shed 8 bases, with 21 bases lying between them. The CDR3 reads CSARGGGNGDEQFF. The CDR3 coding sequence is TGCAGCGCTAGGGGGGGAGGCAATGGAGATGAGCAGTTCTTC.

The chain uses TRBV7-6 and TRBJ2-5; 9 positions agree with TRBD1. This CDR3 region has 14 residues. V dropped 5 bases and J dropped 5; count of bases not matched to a gene: 6. Germline loops: CDR1 SGHVS, CDR2 FNYEAQ. The CDR3 DNA reads TGTGCCAGCAGCCGGGGACAGGGAGGGGAGACCCAGTACTTC. Its protein product is CASSRGQGGETQYF. Full variable domain (remainder filled in from reference TRBV7-6 and TRBJ2-5): GAGVSQSPRYKVTKRGQDVALRCDPISGHVSLYWYRQALGQGPEFLTYFNYEAQQDKSGLPNDRFSAERPEGSISTLTIQRTEQRDSAMYRCASSRGQGGETQYFGPGTRLLVL.

This chain uses TRBV9 with TRBJ1-3, with D possibly TRBD1 on 6 matching bases. The germline CDR1 and CDR2 sequences are SGDLS and YYNGEE. V lost 2 bases and J 4 bases, leaving 19 bases between the germline ends. The CDR3 length is 17 residues. CDR3 protein: CASSVHRVQGSGNTIYF. The CDR3 bases are TGTGCCAGCAGCGTTCACAGGGTTCAGGGATCCGGAAACACCATATATTTT.

This sequence joins TRBV7-3 and TRBJ1-5, with D maybe TRBD1 (6 bases). This CDR3 spans 14 amino acids. The V and J ends lost 0 bases and 5 bases respectively, with 8 bases between them. Per the germline V gene, CDR1 is SGHTA and CDR2 is FQGTGA. For the CDR3, the DNA is TGTGCCAGCAGCTTAACGGCAGGGGATCAGCCCCAGCATTTT. Translation gives CASSLTAGDQPQHF.

This chain uses TRBV13 with TRBJ2-5; 7 bases agree with TRBD2. The CDR3 totals 15 residues. With 5 bases clipped from V and 1 base from J, the junction kept 7 bases outside the gene matches. CDR1 and CDR2 from the germline V gene are PRHDT and FYEKMQ (reference sequence). The CDR3 bases are TGTGCCAGCAGCCGAAACGGGGGGTTCCAAGAGACCCAGTACTTC. Translated: CASSRNGGFQETQYF.

The chain combines TRBV5-1 with TRBJ2-2; TRBD1 agrees at 7 bases. The CDR3 is 16 residues long. Germline V lookup: CDR1 SGHRS, CDR2 YFSETQ. V shed 2 bases and J 4 bases; nucleotides not matched to a gene: 8. In nucleotides, the CDR3 is TGCGCCAGCAGCTTCTTCGACAGGGTCGGCACCGGGGAGCTGTTTTTT. This encodes CASSFFDRVGTGELFF.

The gene calls are TRBV5-1 and TRBJ2-1, with D tentatively TRBD1 or TRBD2 (5 bases each). This CDR3 comprises 16 residues. CDR1 SGHRS and CDR2 YFSETQ come from the germline V gene. The germline V and J ends were trimmed by 0 bases and 7 bases, with 17 bases remaining between them. The CDR3 nucleotides read TGCGCCAGCAGCTTGGTCGATTACCGGGGCGGGAATGAGCAGTTCTTC. Its translation: CASSLVDYRGGNEQFF.

There are a few counts of this clone. The J gene is TRBJ2-7, the V gene TRBV29-1, with a tentative D call TRBD1 (5 bases). Germline CDR1 reads SQVTM; CDR2 reads ANQGSEA. The CDR3 contains 11 residues. The ends were cut back, 3 bases at V and 6 bases at J, with 9 bases in the middle. The CDR3 nucleotides are TGCAGCGTTGAGGTCCAGGGCGAGCAGTACTTC. Amino acids: CSVEVQGEQYF.

The chain joins TRBV7-2 to TRBJ1-2; tentatively, D is TRBD1 (5 bases). Germline-derived CDR1 and CDR2 are SGHTA and FQGNSA. Trimming removed 4 bases from V and 2 bases from J, with 14 bases in between. The CDR3 is made up of 15 amino acids. The CDR3 loop is CASSSSFTGNYGYTF. The CDR3 DNA is TGTGCCAGCAGCTCGTCCTTCACAGGAAACTATGGCTACACCTTC.

CDR3 DNA sequence: TGTGCCTGGAGTCCCCAGAGCAATCAGCCCCAGCATTTT. Translation gives CAWSPQSNQPQHF. V and J are TRBV30 and TRBJ1-5, with D unresolved. The CDR3 totals 13 residues. Germline-derived CDR1 and CDR2 are GTSNPN and SVGIG (reference sequence). Trimming removed 2 bases at V and 1 base at J, with 6 bases between.

This chain uses TRBV6-5 with TRBJ1-5; 8 bases fit TRBD1. This CDR3 comprises 14 residues. Trimming cost V 6 bases and J 4 bases; bases outside gene matches: 5. Germline CDR1 reads MNHEY; CDR2 reads SVGAGI. CDR3 sequence: CASRGQGRNQPQHF. The CDR3 DNA follows: TGTGCCAGCAGAGGACAGGGAAGGAATCAGCCCCAGCATTTT.

This clone occurred a few times. This chain connects TRBV10-3 to TRBJ2-2, with D possibly called TRBD1 or TRBD2 (5 bases each). This CDR3 spans 15 amino acids. Germline CDR1 is ENHRY and CDR2 is SYGVKD. Trimming took 6 bases from V and 0 from J, leaving 11 bases between them. The CDR3 sequence: CAISTGAANTGELFF. CDR3 in DNA: TGTGCCATCAGCACCGGGGCCGCGAACACCGGGGAGCTGTTTTTT.